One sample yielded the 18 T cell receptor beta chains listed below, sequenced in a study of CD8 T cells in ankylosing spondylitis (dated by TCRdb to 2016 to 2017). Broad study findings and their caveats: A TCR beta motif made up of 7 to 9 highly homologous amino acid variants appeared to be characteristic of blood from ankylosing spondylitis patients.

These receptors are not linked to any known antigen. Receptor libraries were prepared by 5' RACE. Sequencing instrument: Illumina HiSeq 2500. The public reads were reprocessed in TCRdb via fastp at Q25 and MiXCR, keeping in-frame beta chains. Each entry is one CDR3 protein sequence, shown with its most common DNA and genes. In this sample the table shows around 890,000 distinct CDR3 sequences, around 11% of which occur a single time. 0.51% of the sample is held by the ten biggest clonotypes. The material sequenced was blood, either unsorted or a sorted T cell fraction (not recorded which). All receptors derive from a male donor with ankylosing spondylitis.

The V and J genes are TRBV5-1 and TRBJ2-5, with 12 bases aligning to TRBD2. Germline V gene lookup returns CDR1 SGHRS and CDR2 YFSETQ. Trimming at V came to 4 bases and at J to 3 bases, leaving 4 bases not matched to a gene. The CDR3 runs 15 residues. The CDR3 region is CASSPRTSGKETQYF. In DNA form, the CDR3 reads TGCGCCAGCAGCCCCAGGACTAGCGGGAAAGAGACCCAGTACTTC.

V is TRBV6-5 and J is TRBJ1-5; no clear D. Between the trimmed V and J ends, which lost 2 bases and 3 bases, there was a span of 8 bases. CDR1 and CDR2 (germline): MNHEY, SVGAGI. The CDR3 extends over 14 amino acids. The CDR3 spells CASSYGVTNQPQHF. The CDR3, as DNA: TGTGCCAGCAGTTACGGGGTTACCAATCAGCCCCAGCATTTT.

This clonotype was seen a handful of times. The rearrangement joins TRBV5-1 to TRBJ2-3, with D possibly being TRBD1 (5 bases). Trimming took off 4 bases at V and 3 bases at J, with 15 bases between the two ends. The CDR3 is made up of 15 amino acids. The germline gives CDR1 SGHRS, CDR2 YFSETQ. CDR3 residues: CASSRQGERTDTQYF. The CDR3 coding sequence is TGCGCCAGCAGCAGGCAGGGTGAGAGGACAGATACGCAGTATTTT. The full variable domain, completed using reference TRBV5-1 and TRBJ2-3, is KAGVTQTPRYLIKTRGQQVTLSCSPISGHRSVSWYQQTPGQGLQFLFEYFSETQRNKGNFPGRFSGRQFSNSRSEMNVSTLELGDSALYLCASSRQGERTDTQYFGPGTRLTVL.

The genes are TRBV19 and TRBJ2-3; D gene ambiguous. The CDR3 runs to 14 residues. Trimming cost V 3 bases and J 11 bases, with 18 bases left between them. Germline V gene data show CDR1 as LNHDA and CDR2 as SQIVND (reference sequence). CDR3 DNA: TGTGCCAGTAGTATTGAACGGTCCCTCGTCGGGCAGTATTTT. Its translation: CASSIERSLVGQYF.

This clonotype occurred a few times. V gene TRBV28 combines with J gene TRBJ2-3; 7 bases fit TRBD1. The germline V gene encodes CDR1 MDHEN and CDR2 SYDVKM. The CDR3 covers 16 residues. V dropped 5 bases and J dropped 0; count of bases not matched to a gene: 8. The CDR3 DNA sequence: TGTGCCAGCAGTACTCGGGACAGTTATAGCACAGATACGCAGTATTTT. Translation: CASSTRDSYSTDTQYF.

The CDR3 reads CASTEPNTGELFF. The CDR3 region has the DNA TGTGCCAGTACCGAACCGAACACCGGGGAGCTGTTTTTT. The chain uses TRBV28 and TRBJ2-2, with D unresolved. The germline V gene encodes CDR1 MDHEN and CDR2 SYDVKM. The CDR3 has 13 residues. Trimming stripped 9 bases from V and 0 bases from J, with 8 bases between.

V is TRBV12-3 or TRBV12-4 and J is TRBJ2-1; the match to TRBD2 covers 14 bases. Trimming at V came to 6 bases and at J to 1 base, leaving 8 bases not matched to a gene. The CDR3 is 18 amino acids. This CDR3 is CASSVTSGRAGSYNEQFF. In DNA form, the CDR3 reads TGTGCCAGCAGCGTGACTAGCGGGAGGGCCGGGTCCTACAATGAGCAGTTCTTC.

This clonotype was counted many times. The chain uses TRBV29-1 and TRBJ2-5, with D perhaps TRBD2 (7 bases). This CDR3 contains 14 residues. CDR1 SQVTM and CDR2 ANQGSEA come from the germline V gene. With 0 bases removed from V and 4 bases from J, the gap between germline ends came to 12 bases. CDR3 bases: TGCAGCGTTGAAGATACAGGGAGGGGAGAGACCCAGTACTTC. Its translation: CSVEDTGRGETQYF.

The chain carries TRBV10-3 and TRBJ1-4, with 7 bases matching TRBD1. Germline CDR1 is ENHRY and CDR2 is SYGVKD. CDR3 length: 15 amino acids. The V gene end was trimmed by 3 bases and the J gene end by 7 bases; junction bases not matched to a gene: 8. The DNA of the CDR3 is TGTGCCATCAGTGAACCACAGGGGACCTCTGAAAAACTGTTTTTT. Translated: CAISEPQGTSEKLFF.

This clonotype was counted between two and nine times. CDR3: CASRIGIGELFF. The CDR3 region has the DNA TGTGCCAGCAGAATCGGTATCGGGGAGCTGTTTTTT. V is TRBV6-2 or TRBV6-3 and J is TRBJ2-2; no clear D gene. Germline V gives CDR1 MNHEY, CDR2 SVGEGT. The CDR3 covers 12 residues. V was clipped by 6 bases and J by 7 bases, with 9 bases between them.

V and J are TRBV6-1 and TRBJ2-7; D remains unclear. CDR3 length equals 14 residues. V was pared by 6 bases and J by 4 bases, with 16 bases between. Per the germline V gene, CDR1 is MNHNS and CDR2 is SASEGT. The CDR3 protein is CASSHADKVYEQYF. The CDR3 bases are TGTGCCAGCAGCCACGCAGATAAGGTTTACGAGCAGTACTTC.

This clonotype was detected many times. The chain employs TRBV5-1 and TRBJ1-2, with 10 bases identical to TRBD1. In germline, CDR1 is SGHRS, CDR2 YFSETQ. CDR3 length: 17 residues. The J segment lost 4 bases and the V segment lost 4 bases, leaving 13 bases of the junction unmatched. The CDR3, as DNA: TGCGCCAGCAGCGGGTACCGGGACAGGGGATATACCTATGGCTACACCTTC. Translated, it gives CASSGYRDRGYTYGYTF.

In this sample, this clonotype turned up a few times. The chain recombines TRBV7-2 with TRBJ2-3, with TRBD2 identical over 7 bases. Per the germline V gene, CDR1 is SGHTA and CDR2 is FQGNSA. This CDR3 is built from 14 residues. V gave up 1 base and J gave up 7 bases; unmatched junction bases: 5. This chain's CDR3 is CASSLEPGGNTQYF. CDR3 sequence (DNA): TGTGCCAGCAGCTTAGAGCCGGGAGGTAATACGCAGTATTTT.

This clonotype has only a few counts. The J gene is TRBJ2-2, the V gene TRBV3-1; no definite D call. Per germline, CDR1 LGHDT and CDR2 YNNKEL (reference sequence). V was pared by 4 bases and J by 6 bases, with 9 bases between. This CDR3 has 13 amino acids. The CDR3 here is CASSRANAGELFF. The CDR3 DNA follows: TGTGCCAGCAGCCGGGCGAATGCCGGGGAGCTGTTTTTT.

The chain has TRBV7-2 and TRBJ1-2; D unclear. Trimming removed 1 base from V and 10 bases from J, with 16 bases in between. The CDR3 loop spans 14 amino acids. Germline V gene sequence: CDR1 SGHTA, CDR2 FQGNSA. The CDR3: CASSLDRRIGVYTF. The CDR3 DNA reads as TGTGCCAGCAGCTTAGATCGCAGAATTGGAGTCTACACCTTC.

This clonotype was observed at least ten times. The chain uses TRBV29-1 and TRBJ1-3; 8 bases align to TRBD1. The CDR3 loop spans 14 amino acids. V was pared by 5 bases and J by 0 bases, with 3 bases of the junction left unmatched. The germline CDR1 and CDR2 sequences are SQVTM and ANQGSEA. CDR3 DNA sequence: TGCAGCGTTCAGGGGGCCAACTCTGGAAACACCATATATTTT. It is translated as CSVQGANSGNTIYF.

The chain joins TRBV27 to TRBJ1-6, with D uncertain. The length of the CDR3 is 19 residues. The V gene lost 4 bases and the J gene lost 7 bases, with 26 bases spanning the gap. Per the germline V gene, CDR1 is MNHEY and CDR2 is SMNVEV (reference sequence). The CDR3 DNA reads TGTGCCAGCAGTTATGACCCCCCAGACGGACTCTTCGTCAATTCACCCCTCCACTTT. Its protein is CASSYDPPDGLFVNSPLHF.

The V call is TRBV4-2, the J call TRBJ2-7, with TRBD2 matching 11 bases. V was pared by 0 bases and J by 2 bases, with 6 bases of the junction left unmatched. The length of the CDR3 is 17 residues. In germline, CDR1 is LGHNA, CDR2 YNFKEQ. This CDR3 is CASSQDSGRALTYEQYF. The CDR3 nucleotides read TGTGCCAGCAGCCAAGATAGCGGGAGGGCCTTGACCTACGAGCAGTACTTC.